The 25 T cell receptor beta chains below were found in one sample sequenced in a study of blood T cell repertoires in COVID-19. TCRdb keeps only in-frame clones here, not all; method: immunoSEQ multiplex PCR. The sample holds under 150,000 clones, 70% to 90% seen once. The sequenced sample was peripheral blood. These receptors originate from a man in his forties with acute or convalescent COVID-19.

V and J are TRBV7-9 and TRBJ1-6, with 9 positions matching TRBD1. The CDR3 consists of 16 residues. Looked up from germline, CDR1 is SEHNR and CDR2 is FQNEAQ (reference sequence). V lost 1 base and J lost 10; bases outside the gene matches: 8. The CDR3 coding sequence is TGTGCCAGCAGCTTAGGAACACAGGGGGCACAGTCACCCCTCCACTTT. Translating it yields CASSLGTQGAQSPLHF.

V and J are TRBV9 and TRBJ2-2; 13 bases match TRBD2. The trim removed 1 base at V and 5 bases at J, leaving 5 bases unmatched. The CDR3 covers 17 residues. Germline V gene data show CDR1 as SGDLS and CDR2 as YYNGEE. The CDR3 region is CASSVTSGGARTGELFF. Here the CDR3 DNA reads TGTGCCAGCAGCGTAACTAGCGGGGGGGCAAGGACCGGGGAGCTGTTTTTT.

The J gene is TRBJ1-6, the V gene TRBV30; D is unresolved. V was cut by 2 bases and J by 7 bases, with 9 bases left in between. Germline V CDR1 and CDR2: GTSNPN, SVGIG (reference sequence). The CDR3 has 13 amino acids. The CDR3 region has the DNA TGTGCCTGGAGTAACACAGAGAATTCACCCCTCCACTTT. Protein: CAWSNTENSPLHF.

The chain links TRBV7-6 to TRBJ2-1; the match to TRBD2 covers 8 bases. The CDR3 extends over 18 amino acids. The V gene end was trimmed by 0 bases and the J gene end by 2 bases; junction bases not matched to a gene: 9. CDR1 is SGHVS and CDR2 is FNYEAQ in the germline V gene. In DNA form, the CDR3 reads TGTGCCAGCAGCTTAGCTGGCGGGGGGTCCCCTCCCTACAATGAGCAGTTCTTC. Amino acids: CASSLAGGGSPPYNEQFF.

This clone turned up a few times. The chain links TRBV19 to TRBJ1-5, with 7 bases that match TRBD1. The CDR3 has 12 residues. The trim removed 7 bases at V and 4 bases at J, leaving 1 base unmatched. Germline loops: CDR1 LNHDA, CDR2 SQIVND (reference sequence). The CDR3 protein is CASNRGNQPQHF. As DNA, the CDR3 is TGTGCCAGTAACAGGGGAAATCAGCCCCAGCATTTT.

The chain uses TRBV30 and TRBJ2-1; TRBD1 aligns across 8 bases. This CDR3 region has 14 residues. Germline CDR1 and CDR2: GTSNPN and SVGIG (reference sequence). Losses at the gene ends were 4 bases for V and 4 bases for J; bases not matched to a gene: 6. The CDR3 here is CAWTPRTGYNEQFF. CDR3 sequence (DNA): TGTGCCTGGACCCCCCGGACAGGGTACAATGAGCAGTTCTTC.

The CDR3 bases are TGTGCCAGCAGCAGGGACAGGTCAAACACTGAAGCTTTCTTT. This sequence encodes CASSRDRSNTEAFF. The V and J genes are TRBV6-4 and TRBJ1-1, with 8 bases identical to TRBD1. The trim removed 6 bases at V and 2 bases at J, leaving 5 bases unmatched. The CDR3 loop spans 14 amino acids. The V gene's germline CDR1 is MRHNA and CDR2 SNTAGT.

The gene calls are TRBV7-9 and TRBJ1-1; TRBD1 aligns across 7 bases. Germline V lookup: CDR1 SEHNR, CDR2 FQNEAQ (reference sequence). J lost 0 bases, V lost 6 bases, and 10 bases had no gene match. This CDR3 has 16 residues. Here the CDR3 reads CASRRDRGFMNTEAFF. In nucleotides, the CDR3 is TGTGCCAGCAGGCGGGACAGAGGGTTTATGAACACTGAAGCTTTCTTT.

This chain links TRBV24-1 with TRBJ2-5; maybe TRBD1 (5 bases). The germline gives CDR1 KGHDR, CDR2 SFDVKD. V was shortened by 1 base and J by 5 bases, with 19 bases between the two germline ends. The length of the CDR3 is 17 residues. CDR3 in amino acids: CATSDFQGPEAGETQYF. The CDR3 region has the DNA TGTGCCACCAGTGATTTTCAGGGCCCGGAAGCAGGGGAGACCCAGTACTTC.

The rearrangement joins TRBV6-8 to TRBJ2-7, with a weak D call TRBD1 (6 bases). The CDR3 runs 16 residues. Trimming cost V 7 bases and J 5 bases, with 24 bases left between them. Germline-derived CDR1 and CDR2 are MNHGY and SAAAGT. CDR3 residues: CASTKAGTSDPDEQYF. In DNA, the CDR3 is TGTGCCAGCACCAAGGCAGGGACATCTGATCCGGACGAGCAGTACTTC.

The V gene is TRBV4-1, the J gene TRBJ2-3; 13 positions agree with TRBD2. From germline, CDR1 is MGHRA and CDR2 YSYEKL. The CDR3 runs 17 residues. The V and J ends lost 4 bases and 6 bases, in that order; junction bases with no gene match: 10. CDR3 region: CASSRGTSGTLRDTQYF. The DNA for the CDR3 is TGCGCCAGCAGCCGTGGGACTAGCGGGACCTTAAGGGATACGCAGTATTTT.

The V gene is TRBV6-4, the J gene TRBJ2-1; 9 bases map to TRBD2. From germline, CDR1 is MRHNA and CDR2 SNTAGT. The CDR3 consists of 16 residues. V dropped 5 bases and J dropped 6; count of bases not matched to a gene: 11. CDR3 DNA sequence: TGTGCCAGCAGTCCCAGACTAGCGGAAAGGAGCAATGAGCAGTTCTTC. Translated, it gives CASSPRLAERSNEQFF.

The chain couples TRBV11-2 to TRBJ2-3; a weak D match, TRBD1 (6 bases). This CDR3 is 18 amino acids long. The germline CDR1 and CDR2 sequences are SGHAT and FQNNGV. Trimming removed 1 base from V and 0 bases from J, with 17 bases in between. CDR3 in DNA: TGTGCCAGCAGCTTAGCTTCTACCCCGAGGGGGAGCACAGATACGCAGTATTTT. Translated, it gives CASSLASTPRGSTDTQYF.

The chain couples TRBV5-1 to TRBJ2-3, with 13 bases matching TRBD2. Per germline, CDR1 SGHRS and CDR2 YFSETQ. After removal of 4 bases from V and 0 bases from J, the junction contained 8 bases not matched to a gene. The CDR3 contains 18 residues. The DNA for the CDR3 is TGCGCCAGCAGCGTGGGACTAGCGGGGCACACTAGCACAGATACGCAGTATTTT. Translation: CASSVGLAGHTSTDTQYF. Based on the CDR3 plus reference TRBV5-1 and TRBJ2-3, the full variable domain is KAGVTQTPRYLIKTRGQQVTLSCSPISGHRSVSWYQQTPGQGLQFLFEYFSETQRNKGNFPGRFSGRQFSNSRSEMNVSTLELGDSALYLCASSVGLAGHTSTDTQYFGPGTRLTVL.

CDR3 nucleotides: TGCGCCAGCAGTGACCCGGGCTGGGGTATCAGGGTAAAATCAGGTGGCTACACCTTC. Translating it yields CASSDPGWGIRVKSGGYTF. The chain links TRBV10-2 to TRBJ1-2, with D possibly being TRBD1 (5 bases). This CDR3 is built from 19 residues. V lost 3 bases and J 7 bases, leaving 30 bases between the germline ends. Germline V gives CDR1 WSHSY, CDR2 SAAADI.

V and J are TRBV7-2 and TRBJ1-1; tentatively, D is TRBD1 (6 bases). The CDR3 runs 13 residues. V was cut by 5 bases and J by 2 bases, with 9 bases left in between. The germline gives CDR1 SGHTA, CDR2 FQGNSA. CDR3 DNA: TGTGCCAGCAGCGCCGGGACAAACACTGAAGCTTTCTTT. The encoded protein is CASSAGTNTEAFF.

This CDR3 reads CASSLGSSGVPEETQYF. The CDR3 DNA follows: TGCGCCAGCAGCTTGGGCTCTAGCGGGGTTCCCGAAGAGACCCAGTACTTC. The chain is built from TRBV5-1 and TRBJ2-5; 9 nucleotides align to TRBD2. The CDR3 consists of 17 residues. In germline, CDR1 is SGHRS, CDR2 YFSETQ. The V and J ends lost 0 bases and 3 bases, in that order; junction bases with no gene match: 9.

This sequence joins TRBV5-1 and TRBJ2-5; D remains unclear. CDR1 is SGHRS, CDR2 YFSETQ, per germline. V dropped 2 bases and J dropped 5 bases, with 10 bases sitting between them. The length of the CDR3 is 13 residues. Written as DNA, the CDR3 is TGCGCCAGCAGCTTTGGCTGGCAGGAGACCCAGTACTTC. Protein: CASSFGWQETQYF.

The rearrangement uses TRBV27 and TRBJ2-7; a weak D match, TRBD1 (7 bases). Germline V gene sequence: CDR1 MNHEY, CDR2 SMNVEV (reference sequence). The CDR3 is made up of 16 amino acids. The V end lost 5 bases, the J end lost 3 bases, and 20 bases lay between the germline ends. Written as DNA, the CDR3 is TGTGCCAGCAGTCTCCAGGGGGGATTGGTGAGCTACGAGCAGTACTTC. It encodes CASSLQGGLVSYEQYF.

V gene TRBV7-8 combines with J gene TRBJ1-3, with D perhaps TRBD1 (6 bases). This CDR3 has 14 residues. The germline V gene has CDR1 SGHVS and CDR2 FQNEAQ. The ends were cut back, 5 bases at V and 2 bases at J, with 10 bases in the middle. CDR3 in DNA: TGTGCCAGCAGCGGAGGGGGGGCTGGAAACACCATATATTTT. Its protein product is CASSGGGAGNTIYF.

This chain uses TRBV27 with TRBJ1-1; the D is unclear. Germline values: CDR1 MNHEY, CDR2 SMNVEV (reference sequence). The length of the CDR3 is 10 residues. V gave up 8 bases and J gave up 7 bases, with 8 bases separating them. As DNA, the CDR3 is TGTGCCAGCGTTGGCGGTGAAGCTTTCTTT. Encoded protein: CASVGGEAFF.

The chain links TRBV6-2 or TRBV6-3 to TRBJ2-7, with 10 bases lining up with TRBD2. After removal of 4 bases from V and 5 bases from J, the junction contained 5 bases not matched to a gene. This CDR3 has 14 amino acids. Germline V gene lookup returns CDR1 MNHEY and CDR2 SVGEGT. This chain's CDR3 is CASSSAGGPDEQYF. CDR3 nucleotide sequence: TGTGCCAGCAGTTCAGCGGGGGGGCCGGACGAGCAGTACTTC.

J is TRBJ2-5 and V is TRBV9; TRBD2 aligns across 9 bases. This CDR3 has 16 amino acids. The V segment lost 2 bases and the J segment 5 bases; nucleotides outside the gene matches: 10. CDR1 and CDR2 (germline): SGDLS, YYNGEE. The CDR3, as DNA: TGTGCCAGCAGCGTTGGTAGCGGGGGTTTCGGGGAGACCCAGTACTTC. The encoded protein is CASSVGSGGFGETQYF.

This sequence joins TRBV29-1 and TRBJ1-3; D gene ambiguous. The CDR3 consists of 13 residues. Looked up from germline, CDR1 is SQVTM and CDR2 is ANQGSEA. With 4 bases removed from V and 0 bases from J, the gap between germline ends came to 7 bases. The CDR3 loop reads CSVVVASGNTIYF. The CDR3 bases are TGCAGCGTTGTGGTGGCCTCTGGAAACACCATATATTTT.

The chain combines TRBV2 with TRBJ2-3; 11 bases align to TRBD2. CDR1 and CDR2 (germline): SNHLY, FYNNEI. The CDR3 is 16 amino acids. V lost 3 bases to trimming and J lost 2 bases; unmatched junction nucleotides: 4. CDR3 nucleotide sequence: TGTGCCAGCAGTGAGAGACTAGCGGGGATCACAGATACGCAGTATTTT. It is translated as CASSERLAGITDTQYF.